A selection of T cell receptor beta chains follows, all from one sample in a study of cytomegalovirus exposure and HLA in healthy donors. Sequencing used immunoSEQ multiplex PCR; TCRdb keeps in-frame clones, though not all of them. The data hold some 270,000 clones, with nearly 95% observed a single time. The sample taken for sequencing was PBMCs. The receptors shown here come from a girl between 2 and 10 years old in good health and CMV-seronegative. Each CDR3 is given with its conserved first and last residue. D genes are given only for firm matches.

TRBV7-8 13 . CASSLTGIGELFF
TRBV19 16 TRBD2 CATNSGGPPGTGELFF
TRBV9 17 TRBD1 CASSPRPGTGPNTEAFF
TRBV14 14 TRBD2 CASSQAGGPYEQYF
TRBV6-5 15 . CASSLGPGGEGGYTF
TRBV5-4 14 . CASSLSYGGNEQFF
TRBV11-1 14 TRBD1 CASNQDRFKAEAFF
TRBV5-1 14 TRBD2 CASLLAGPYNEQFF
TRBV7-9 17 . CASSLGAGVSTNEKLFF
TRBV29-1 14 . CSVDVPGVYNEQFF
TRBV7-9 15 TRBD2 CASRHTSGAYNEQFF
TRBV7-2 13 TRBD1 CASNSGQGHEQYF
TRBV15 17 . CATSRALQTRRTGELFF
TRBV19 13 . CASSGTPNYGYTF
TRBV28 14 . CASSRGSKGEKLFF
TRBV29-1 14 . CSVENYGQHTEAFF
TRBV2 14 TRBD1 CASSGQGASFTLHF
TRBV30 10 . CAWLGSGYTF
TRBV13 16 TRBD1 CASSPRGQTSQETQYF
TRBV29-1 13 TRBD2 CSVSGGAGETQYF
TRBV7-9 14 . CASSQLQVNYEQYF
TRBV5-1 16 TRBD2 CASSLVGLAGLETQYF
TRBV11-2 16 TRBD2 CASNGGASGYTDTQYF
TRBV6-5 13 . CASSYQGGYGYTF
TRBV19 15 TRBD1 CASRDTQGAAYEQYF